This T cell receptor beta chain is from a study of vaccination and CD4 T cells after COVID-19. Looking at the study overall: Overlapping spike pools from SARS-CoV-2 and HCoV-NL63, HCoV-OC43 and HCoV-229E served as culture stimuli.

As for treatment: approximately nine-day PBMC culture with coronavirus spike peptide pools or control peptides (ViraFEST assay). Researchers collected the unexposed donor's CD4+ T cells before the COVID-19 pandemic (2011-2018). The Oncomine TCR Beta short-read assay was applied to DNA of cultured CD4+ T cells. TCRdb independently ran MiXCR on the PCR reads; one entry per CDR3 protein. In the table there are about 5,700 distinct CDR3 sequences, around 25% of which are singletons. The CDR3 totals 14 residues. V was clipped by 0 bases and J by 4 bases, with 9 bases between them. The germline gives CDR1 SEHNR, CDR2 FQNEAQ (reference sequence). This clonotype is judged medium-sized (0.01 to 0.1%). Its target is unknown.

The V call is TRBV7-9, the J call TRBJ2-5; D is uncertain. The receptor was isolated from a human donor in good health. Source material: CD4+ T cells from blood, cultured in vitro. CDR3 in amino acids: CASSLAPHTETQYF. DNA for the CDR3: TGTGCCAGCAGCTTAGCCCCCCATACAGAGACCCAGTACTTC.